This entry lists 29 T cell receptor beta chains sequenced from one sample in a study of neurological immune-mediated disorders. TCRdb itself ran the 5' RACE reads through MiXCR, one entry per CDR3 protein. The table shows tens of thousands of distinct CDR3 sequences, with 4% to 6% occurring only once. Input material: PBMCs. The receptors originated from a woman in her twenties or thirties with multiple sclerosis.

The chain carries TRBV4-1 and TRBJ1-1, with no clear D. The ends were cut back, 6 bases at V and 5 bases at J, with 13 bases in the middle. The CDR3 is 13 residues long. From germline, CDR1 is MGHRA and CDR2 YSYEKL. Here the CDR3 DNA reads TGCGCCAGCAGTAGGGTCTTAGAGACTGAAGCTTTCTTT. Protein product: CASSRVLETEAFF.

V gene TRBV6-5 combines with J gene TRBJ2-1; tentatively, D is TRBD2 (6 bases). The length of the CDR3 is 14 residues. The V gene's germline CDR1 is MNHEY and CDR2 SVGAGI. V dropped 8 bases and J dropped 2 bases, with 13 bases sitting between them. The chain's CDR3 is CASGGGQTYNEQFF. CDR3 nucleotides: TGTGCCAGCGGTGGAGGGCAAACCTACAATGAGCAGTTCTTC.

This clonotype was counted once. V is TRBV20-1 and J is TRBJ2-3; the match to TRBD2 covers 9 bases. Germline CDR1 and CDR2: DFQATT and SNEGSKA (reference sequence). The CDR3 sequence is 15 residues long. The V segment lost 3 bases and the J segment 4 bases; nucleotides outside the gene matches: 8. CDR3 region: CSARGAASGADTQYF. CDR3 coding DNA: TGCAGTGCTAGGGGGGCGGCTAGCGGGGCAGATACGCAGTATTTT.

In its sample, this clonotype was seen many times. The DNA of the CDR3 is TGCGCCAGCAGCACCCTAACAGGGGAATACTACGAGCAGTACTTC. Translation gives CASSTLTGEYYEQYF. The chain links TRBV5-1 to TRBJ2-7; 7 positions agree with TRBD1. The CDR3 length is 15 residues. The germline V gene has CDR1 SGHRS and CDR2 YFSETQ. With V trimmed by 4 bases and J by 3 bases, 10 bases remained unmatched. The complete variable domain, with remaining parts taken from reference TRBV5-1 and TRBJ2-7, reads KAGVTQTPRYLIKTRGQQVTLSCSPISGHRSVSWYQQTPGQGLQFLFEYFSETQRNKGNFPGRFSGRQFSNSRSEMNVSTLELGDSALYLCASSTLTGEYYEQYFGPGTRLTVT.

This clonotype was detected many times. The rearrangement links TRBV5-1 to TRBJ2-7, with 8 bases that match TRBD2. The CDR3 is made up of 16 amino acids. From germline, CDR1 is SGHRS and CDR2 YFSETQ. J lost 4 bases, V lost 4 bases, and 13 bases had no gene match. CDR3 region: CASSMGVGGAQYEQYV. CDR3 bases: TGCGCCAGCAGCATGGGTGTCGGGGGGGCCCAATACGAGCAGTACGTC.

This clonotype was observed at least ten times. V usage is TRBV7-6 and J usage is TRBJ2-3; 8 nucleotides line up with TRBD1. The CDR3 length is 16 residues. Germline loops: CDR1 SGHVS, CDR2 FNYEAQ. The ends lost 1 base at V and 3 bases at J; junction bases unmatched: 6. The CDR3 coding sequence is TGTGCCAGCAGCTTAGGACAGGGGCGAGCGACAGATACGCAGTATTTT. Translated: CASSLGQGRATDTQYF. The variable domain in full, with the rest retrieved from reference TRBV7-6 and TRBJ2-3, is GAGVSQSPRYKVTKRGQDVALRCDPISGHVSLYWYRQALGQGPEFLTYFNYEAQQDKSGLPNDRFSAERPEGSISTLTIQRTEQRDSAMYRCASSLGQGRATDTQYFGPGTRLTVL.

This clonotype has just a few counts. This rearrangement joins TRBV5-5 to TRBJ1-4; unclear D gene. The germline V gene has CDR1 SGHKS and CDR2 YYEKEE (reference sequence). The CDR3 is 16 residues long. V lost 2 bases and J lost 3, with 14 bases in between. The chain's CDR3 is CASSFGPKTSNEKLFF. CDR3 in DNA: TGTGCCAGCAGCTTTGGACCTAAGACGTCTAATGAAAAACTGTTTTTT. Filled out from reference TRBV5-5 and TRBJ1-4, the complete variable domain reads DAGVTQSPTHLIKTRGQQVTLRCSPISGHKSVSWYQQVLGQGPQFIFQYYEKEERGRGNFPDRFSARQFPNYSSELNVNALLLGDSALYLCASSFGPKTSNEKLFFGSGTQLSVL.

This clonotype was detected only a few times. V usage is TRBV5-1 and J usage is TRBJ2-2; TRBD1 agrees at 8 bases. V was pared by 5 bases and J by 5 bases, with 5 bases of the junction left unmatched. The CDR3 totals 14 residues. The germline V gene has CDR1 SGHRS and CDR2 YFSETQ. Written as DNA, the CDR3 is TGCGCCAGCAGACAAACAGGGGGGACCGGGGAGCTGTTTTTT. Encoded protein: CASRQTGGTGELFF.

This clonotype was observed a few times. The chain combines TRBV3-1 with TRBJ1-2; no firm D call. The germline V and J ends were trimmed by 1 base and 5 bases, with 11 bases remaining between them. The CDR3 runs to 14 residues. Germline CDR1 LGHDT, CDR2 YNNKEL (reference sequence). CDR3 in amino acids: CASSQGFRSYGYTF. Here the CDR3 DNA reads TGTGCCAGCAGCCAAGGGTTCAGATCATATGGCTACACCTTC.

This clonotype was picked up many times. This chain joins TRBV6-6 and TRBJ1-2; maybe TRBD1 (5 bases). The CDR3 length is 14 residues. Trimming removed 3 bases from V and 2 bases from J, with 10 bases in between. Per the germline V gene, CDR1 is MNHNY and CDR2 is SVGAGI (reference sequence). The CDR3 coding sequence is TGTGCCAGCAGTTATTCCGAGGGGAACTATGGCTACACCTTC. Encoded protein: CASSYSEGNYGYTF.

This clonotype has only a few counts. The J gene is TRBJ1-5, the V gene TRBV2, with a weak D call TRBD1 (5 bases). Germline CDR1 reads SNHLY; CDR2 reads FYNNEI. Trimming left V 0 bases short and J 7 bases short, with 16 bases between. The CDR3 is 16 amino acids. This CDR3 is CASSEAAGGGRQPQHF. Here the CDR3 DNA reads TGTGCCAGCAGTGAAGCCGCTGGGGGGGGAAGGCAGCCCCAGCATTTT. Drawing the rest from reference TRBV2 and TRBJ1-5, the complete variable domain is EPEVTQTPSHQVTQMGQEVILRCVPISNHLYFYWYRQILGQKVEFLVSFYNNEISEKSEIFDDQFSVERPDGSNFTLKIRSTKLEDSAMYFCASSEAAGGGRQPQHFGDGTRLSIL.

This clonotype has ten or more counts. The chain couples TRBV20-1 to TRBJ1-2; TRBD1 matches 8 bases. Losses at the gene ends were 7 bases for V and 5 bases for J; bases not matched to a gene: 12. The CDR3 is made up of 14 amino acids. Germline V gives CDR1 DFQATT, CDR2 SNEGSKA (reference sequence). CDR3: CSVRTGTGSYGYTF. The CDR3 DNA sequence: TGCAGTGTTCGGACCGGGACAGGCTCTTATGGCTACACCTTC.

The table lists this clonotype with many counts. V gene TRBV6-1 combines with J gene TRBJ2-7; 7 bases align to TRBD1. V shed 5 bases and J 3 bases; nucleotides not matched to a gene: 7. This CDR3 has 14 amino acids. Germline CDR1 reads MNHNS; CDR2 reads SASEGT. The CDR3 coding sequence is TGTGCCAGCAGTCTGACAGGGAGTGACTACGAGCAGTACGTC. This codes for CASSLTGSDYEQYV.

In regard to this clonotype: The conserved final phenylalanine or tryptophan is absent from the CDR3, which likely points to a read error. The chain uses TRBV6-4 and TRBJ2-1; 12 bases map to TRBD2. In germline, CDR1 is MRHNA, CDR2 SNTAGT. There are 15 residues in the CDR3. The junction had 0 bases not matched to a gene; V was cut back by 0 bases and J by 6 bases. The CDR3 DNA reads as TGTGCCAGCAGTGACTCGACTAGCGGGAGCAATGAGCAGTTCAAC. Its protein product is CASSDSTSGSNEQFN.

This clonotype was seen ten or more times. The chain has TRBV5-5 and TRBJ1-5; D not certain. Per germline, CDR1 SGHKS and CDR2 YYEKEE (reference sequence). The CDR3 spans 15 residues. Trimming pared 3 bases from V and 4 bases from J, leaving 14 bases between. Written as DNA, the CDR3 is TGTGCCAGCAGCTCTGGATTTCAGCTAAATCAGCCCCAGCATTTT. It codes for CASSSGFQLNQPQHF. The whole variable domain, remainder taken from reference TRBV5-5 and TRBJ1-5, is DAGVTQSPTHLIKTRGQQVTLRCSPISGHKSVSWYQQVLGQGPQFIFQYYEKEERGRGNFPDRFSARQFPNYSSELNVNALLLGDSALYLCASSSGFQLNQPQHFGDGTRLSIL.

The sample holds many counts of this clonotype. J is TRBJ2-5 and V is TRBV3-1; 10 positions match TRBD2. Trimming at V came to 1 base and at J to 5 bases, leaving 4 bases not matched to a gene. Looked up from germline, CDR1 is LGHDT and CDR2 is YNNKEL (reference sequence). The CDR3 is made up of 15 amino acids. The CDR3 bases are TGTGCCAGCAGCCAAGGTCCTAGCGGGAGTGAGACCCAGTACTTC. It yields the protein CASSQGPSGSETQYF.

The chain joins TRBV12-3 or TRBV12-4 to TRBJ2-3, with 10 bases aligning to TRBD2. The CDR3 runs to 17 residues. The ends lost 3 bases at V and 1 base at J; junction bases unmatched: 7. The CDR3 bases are TGTGCCAGCAGTTTTGATCTAGCGGGGGCCCGCACAGATACGCAGTATTTT. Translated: CASSFDLAGARTDTQYF.

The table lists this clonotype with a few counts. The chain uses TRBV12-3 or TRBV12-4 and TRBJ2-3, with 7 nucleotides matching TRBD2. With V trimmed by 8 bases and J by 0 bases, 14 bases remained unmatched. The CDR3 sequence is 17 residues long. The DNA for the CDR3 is TGTGCCAGCGTAGGAGGGTCTCTAGCGGCTAGCACAGATACGCAGTATTTT. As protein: CASVGGSLAASTDTQYF.

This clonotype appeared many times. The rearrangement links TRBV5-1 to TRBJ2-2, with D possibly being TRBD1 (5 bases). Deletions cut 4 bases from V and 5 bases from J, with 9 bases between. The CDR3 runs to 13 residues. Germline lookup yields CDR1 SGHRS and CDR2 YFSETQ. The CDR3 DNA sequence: TGCGCCAGCAGCAGGCAGGGAACCGGGGAGCTGTTTTTT. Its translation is CASSRQGTGELFF.

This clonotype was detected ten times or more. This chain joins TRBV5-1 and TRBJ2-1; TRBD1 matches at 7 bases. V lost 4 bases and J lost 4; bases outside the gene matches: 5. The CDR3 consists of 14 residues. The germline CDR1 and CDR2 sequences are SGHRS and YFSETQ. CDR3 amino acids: CASSLGQAYNEQFF. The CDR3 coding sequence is TGCGCCAGCAGCCTTGGACAGGCATACAATGAGCAGTTCTTC.

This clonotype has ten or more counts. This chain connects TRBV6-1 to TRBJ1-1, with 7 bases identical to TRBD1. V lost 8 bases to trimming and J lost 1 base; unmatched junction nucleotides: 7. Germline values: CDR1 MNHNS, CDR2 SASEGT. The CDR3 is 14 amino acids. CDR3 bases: TGTGCCAGCGCCAAGGGGACAGCGAACACTGAAGCTTTCTTT. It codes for CASAKGTANTEAFF.

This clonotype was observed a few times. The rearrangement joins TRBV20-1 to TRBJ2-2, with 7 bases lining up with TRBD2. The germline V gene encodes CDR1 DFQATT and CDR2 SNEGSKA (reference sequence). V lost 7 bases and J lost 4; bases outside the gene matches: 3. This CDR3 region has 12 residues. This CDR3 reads CSGEGPTGELFF. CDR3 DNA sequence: TGCAGTGGGGAGGGCCCCACCGGGGAGCTGTTTTTT.

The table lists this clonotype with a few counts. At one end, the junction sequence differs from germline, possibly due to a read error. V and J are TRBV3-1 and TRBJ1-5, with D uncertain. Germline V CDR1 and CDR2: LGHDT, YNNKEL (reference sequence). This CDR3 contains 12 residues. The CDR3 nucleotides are TGTGACAGCAGCAAGGGCGGCCAGCCCCAGCATTTT. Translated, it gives CDSSKGGQPQHF.

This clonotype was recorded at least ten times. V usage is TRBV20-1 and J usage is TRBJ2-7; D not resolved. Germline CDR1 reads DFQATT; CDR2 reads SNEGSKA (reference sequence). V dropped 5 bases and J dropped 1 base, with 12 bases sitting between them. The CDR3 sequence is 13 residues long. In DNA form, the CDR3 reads TGCAGTGCTTCAAGCACGACTTCCTACGAGCAGTACTTC. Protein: CSASSTTSYEQYF.

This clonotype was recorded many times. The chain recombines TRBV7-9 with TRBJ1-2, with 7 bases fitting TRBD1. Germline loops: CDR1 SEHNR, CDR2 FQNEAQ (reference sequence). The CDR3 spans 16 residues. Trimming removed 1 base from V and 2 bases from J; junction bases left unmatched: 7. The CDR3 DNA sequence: TGTGCCAGCAGCTTAGGGGACAGCCCGGGGAACTATGGCTACACCTTC. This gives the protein CASSLGDSPGNYGYTF. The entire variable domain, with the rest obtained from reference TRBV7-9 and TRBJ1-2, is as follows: DTGVSQNPRHKITKRGQNVTFRCDPISEHNRLYWYRQTLGQGPEFLTYFQNEAQLEKSRLLSDRFSAERPKGSFSTLEIQRTEQGDSAMYLCASSLGDSPGNYGYTFGSGTRLTVV.

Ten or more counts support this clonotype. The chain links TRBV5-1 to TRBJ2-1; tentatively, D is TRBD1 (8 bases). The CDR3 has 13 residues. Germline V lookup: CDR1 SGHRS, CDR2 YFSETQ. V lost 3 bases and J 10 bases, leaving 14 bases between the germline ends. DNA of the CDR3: TGCGCCAGCAGCTCCAACAGGGGGGGGGAGCAGTTCTTC. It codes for CASSSNRGGEQFF.

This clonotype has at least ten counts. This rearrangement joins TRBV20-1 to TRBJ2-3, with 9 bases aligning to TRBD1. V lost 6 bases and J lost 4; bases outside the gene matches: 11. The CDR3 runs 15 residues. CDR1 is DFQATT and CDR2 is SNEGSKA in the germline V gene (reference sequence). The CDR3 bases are TGCAGTGCGCTACTTCCCGGGACAGGGCCAGATACGCAGTATTTT. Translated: CSALLPGTGPDTQYF.

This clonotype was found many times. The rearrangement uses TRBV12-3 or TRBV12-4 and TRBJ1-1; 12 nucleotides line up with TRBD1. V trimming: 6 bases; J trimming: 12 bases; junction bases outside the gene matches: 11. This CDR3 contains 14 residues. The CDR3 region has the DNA TGTGCCAGCAGATTTACCGGGACAGGGGGCTTTACTTTCTTT. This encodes CASRFTGTGGFTFF.

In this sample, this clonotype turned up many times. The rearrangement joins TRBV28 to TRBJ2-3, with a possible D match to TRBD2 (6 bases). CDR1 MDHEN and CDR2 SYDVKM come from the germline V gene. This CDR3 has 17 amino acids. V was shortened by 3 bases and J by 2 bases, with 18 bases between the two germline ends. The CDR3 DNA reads TGTGCCAGCAGTTTCGGGGGTTTCGGGATAATCACAGATACGCAGTATTTT. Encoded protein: CASSFGGFGIITDTQYF.